The T cell receptor (beta chain) described here comes from a study of shared clonotypes between healthy human individuals. Study as a whole: The plates for each donor numbered three CD4 naive, three CD4 memory, two CD8 naive and one CD8 memory.

Naive CD8 cells lacked CD45RO and underwent positive selection for CCR7, leaving out terminally differentiated effector memory CD45RA+ cells. Worth noting for this clone: Its antigen remains unknown.

The data were produced by immunoSEQ multiplex PCR, yet TCRdb's version contains in-frame clones alone and is incomplete. This repertoire shows some 740,000 clones, 85% to 95% found once; its top ten account for 24%. The study, taken as a whole, reports: Approximately 4.6% of naive CD4 clonotypes were shared across several donors. Non-shared clonotypes displayed generation probabilities falling below those of clonotypes present in all four donors.

CDR3 length: 15 amino acids. CDR1 is SGDLS and CDR2 is YYNGEE in the germline V gene. Germline trimming cut 4 bases from V and 9 bases from J; bases unmatched to any gene: 10. This clonotype was sampled from a man aged 30 to 45 in good health. Sequencing was done on a sample of naive CD8+ T cells sorted from blood. The chain joins TRBV9 to TRBJ2-2; 9 nucleotides line up with TRBD1. In nucleotides, the CDR3 is TGTGCCAGCAGCCCCGAGGACAGGGGTCGCCGGGAGCTGTTTTTT. Amino acids: CASSPEDRGRRELFF.